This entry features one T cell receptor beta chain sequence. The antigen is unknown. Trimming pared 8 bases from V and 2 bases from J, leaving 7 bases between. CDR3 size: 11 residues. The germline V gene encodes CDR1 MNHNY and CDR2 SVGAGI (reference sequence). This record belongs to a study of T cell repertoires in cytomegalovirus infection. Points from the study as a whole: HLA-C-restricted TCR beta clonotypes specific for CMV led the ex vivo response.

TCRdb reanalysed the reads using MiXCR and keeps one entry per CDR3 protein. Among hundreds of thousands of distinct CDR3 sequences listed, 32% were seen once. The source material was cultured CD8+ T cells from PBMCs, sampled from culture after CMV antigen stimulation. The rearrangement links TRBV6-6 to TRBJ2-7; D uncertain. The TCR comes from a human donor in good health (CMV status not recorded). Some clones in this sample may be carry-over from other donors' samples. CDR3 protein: CASAEAYEQYV. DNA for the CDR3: TGTGCCAGCGCCGAGGCCTACGAGCAGTACGTC.